What follows are 8 T cell receptor beta chains derived from one specimen sequenced in a study of response to subunit inactivated influenza vaccine. Each CDR3 protein is one row after TCRdb ran MiXCR on the RT-PCR reads. The sample shows more than 550,000 distinct CDR3 sequences, approximately 11% of them seen only once. This same sample was also taken into another study, of T cells expressing NK-cell markers. From that report: UMIs were included in TCR beta cDNA generated by 5'RACE template switching.

This material consisted of PBMCs from blood, taken on the day of vaccination. These TCRs come from a man aged 50 to 59 who received an inactivated influenza vaccine.

This clonotype showed up just a few times. This sequence joins TRBV11-2 and TRBJ2-2; D is possibly TRBD2 (7 bases). This CDR3 region has 16 residues. Deletions cut 4 bases from V and 0 bases from J, with 12 bases between. Germline V lookup: CDR1 SGHAT, CDR2 FQNNGV. The CDR3 spells CASSSIGGPNTGELFF. CDR3 coding DNA: TGTGCCAGCAGCTCGATCGGGGGGCCGAACACCGGGGAGCTGTTTTTT.

The V call is TRBV6-5, the J call TRBJ2-7; 9 nucleotides align to TRBD1. CDR1 and CDR2 from the germline V gene are MNHEY and SVGAGI. Trimming removed 0 bases from V and 2 bases from J; junction bases left unmatched: 8. The CDR3 covers 17 residues. The CDR3 nucleotides read TGTGCCAGCAGTTACTCTGTCTCCCGGACAGGGGCCTACGAGCAGTACTTC. This sequence encodes CASSYSVSRTGAYEQYF.

The CDR3: CASSQGTGVDYGYTF. In DNA form, the CDR3 reads TGTGCCAGCAGCCAAGGGACAGGGGTTGACTATGGCTACACCTTC. The V and J genes are TRBV4-2 and TRBJ1-2; 9 positions agree with TRBD1. Trimming at V came to 1 base and at J to 3 bases, leaving 3 bases not matched to a gene. CDR3 size: 15 residues. The germline CDR1 and CDR2 sequences are LGHNA and YNFKEQ.

In this sample, this clonotype turned up a few times. V usage is TRBV10-3 and J usage is TRBJ2-5, with 8 bases aligning to TRBD2. Germline-derived CDR1 and CDR2 are ENHRY and SYGVKD. The CDR3 spans 13 residues. The V segment lost 6 bases and the J segment 0 bases; nucleotides outside the gene matches: 0. The chain's CDR3 is CAISGGDQETQYF. Written as DNA, the CDR3 is TGTGCCATCAGCGGGGGGGACCAAGAGACCCAGTACTTC.

This clonotype was seen ten or more times. The J gene is TRBJ2-3, the V gene TRBV24-1; TRBD2 is a possible D gene (5 bases). The CDR3 has 15 residues. The germline V gene encodes CDR1 KGHDR and CDR2 SFDVKD. The germline V and J ends were trimmed by 4 bases and 2 bases, with 12 bases remaining between them. CDR3 in amino acids: CATSDPSTYTDTQYF. The DNA of the CDR3 is TGTGCCACCAGTGACCCTAGCACCTACACAGATACGCAGTATTTT.

The genes are TRBV12-3 or TRBV12-4 and TRBJ1-5; tentative D call: TRBD1 (6 bases). Between the trimmed V and J ends, which lost 5 bases and 7 bases, there was a span of 12 bases. The CDR3 sequence is 13 residues long. This CDR3 is CASSPGGHQPQHF. The CDR3 DNA follows: TGTGCCAGCAGTCCCGGGGGCCACCAGCCCCAGCATTTT.

This clonotype has just a few counts. This chain uses TRBV24-1 with TRBJ2-7, with 8 bases identical to TRBD1. After removal of 5 bases from V and 2 bases from J, the junction contained 10 bases not matched to a gene. CDR3 length: 16 amino acids. In germline, CDR1 is KGHDR, CDR2 SFDVKD. The CDR3 spells CATSAGGPGDPYEQYF. The CDR3, as DNA: TGTGCCACCAGTGCAGGGGGCCCTGGCGATCCCTACGAGCAGTACTTC.

The genes are TRBV23-1 and TRBJ2-5; D may be TRBD2 (6 bases). TRBV23-1 is placed among ORFs of uncertain function. The germline V and J ends were trimmed by 7 bases and 2 bases, with 23 bases remaining between them. This CDR3 is 17 amino acids long. In DNA, the CDR3 is TGCGCCAGCATAGCGTTCCTGGCGGGGACGGATCAAGAGACCCAGTACTTC. It translates to CASIAFLAGTDQETQYF.